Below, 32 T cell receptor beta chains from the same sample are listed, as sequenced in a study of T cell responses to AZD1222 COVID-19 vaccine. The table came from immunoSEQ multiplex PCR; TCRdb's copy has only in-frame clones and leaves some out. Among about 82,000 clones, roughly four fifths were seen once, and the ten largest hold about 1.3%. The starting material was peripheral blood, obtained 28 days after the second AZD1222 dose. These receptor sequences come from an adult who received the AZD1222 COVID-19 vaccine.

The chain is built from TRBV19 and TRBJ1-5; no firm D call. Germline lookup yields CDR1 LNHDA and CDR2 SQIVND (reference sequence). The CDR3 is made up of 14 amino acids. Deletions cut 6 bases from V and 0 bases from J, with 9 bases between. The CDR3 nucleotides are TGTGCCAGTAGGATGAGGTTTAGCAATCAGCCCCAGCATTTT. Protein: CASRMRFSNQPQHF. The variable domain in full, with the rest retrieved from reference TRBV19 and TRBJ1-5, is DGGITQSPKYLFRKEGQNVTLSCEQNLNHDAMYWYRQDPGQGLRLIYYSQIVNDFQKGDIAEGYSVSREKKESFPLTVTSAQKNPTAFYLCASRMRFSNQPQHFGDGTRLSIL.

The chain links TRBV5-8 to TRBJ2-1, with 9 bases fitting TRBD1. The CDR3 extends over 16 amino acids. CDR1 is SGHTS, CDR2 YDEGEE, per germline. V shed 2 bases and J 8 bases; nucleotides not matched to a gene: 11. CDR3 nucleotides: TGTGCCAGCAGCTTTTATTGGACAGGGGAATTCGATGAGCAGTTCTTC. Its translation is CASSFYWTGEFDEQFF.

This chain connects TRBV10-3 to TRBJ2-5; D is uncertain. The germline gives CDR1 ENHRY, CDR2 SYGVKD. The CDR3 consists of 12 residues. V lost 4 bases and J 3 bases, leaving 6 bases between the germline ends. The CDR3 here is CAISVGEETQYF. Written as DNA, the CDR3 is TGTGCCATCAGTGTCGGTGAAGAGACCCAGTACTTC.

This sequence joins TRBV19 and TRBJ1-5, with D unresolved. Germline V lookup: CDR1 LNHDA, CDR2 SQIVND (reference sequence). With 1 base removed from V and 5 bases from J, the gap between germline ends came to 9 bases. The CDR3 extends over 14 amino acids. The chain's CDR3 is CASSIGVSHQPQHF. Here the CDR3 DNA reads TGTGCCAGTAGTATAGGAGTGTCCCATCAGCCCCAGCATTTT.

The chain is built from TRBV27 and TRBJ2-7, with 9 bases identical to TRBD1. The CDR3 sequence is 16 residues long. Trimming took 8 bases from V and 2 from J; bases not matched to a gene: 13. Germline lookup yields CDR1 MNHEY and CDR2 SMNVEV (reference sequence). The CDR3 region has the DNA TGTGCCAGCCCCGGAAACCGGGACAGGGTCCCCTACGAGCAGTACTTC. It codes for CASPGNRDRVPYEQYF.

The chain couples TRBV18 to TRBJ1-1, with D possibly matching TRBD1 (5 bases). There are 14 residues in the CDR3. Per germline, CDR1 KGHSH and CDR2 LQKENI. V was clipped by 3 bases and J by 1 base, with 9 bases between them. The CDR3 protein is CASSPGVSNTEAFF. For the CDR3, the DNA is TGTGCCAGCTCACCGGGGGTCTCGAACACTGAAGCTTTCTTT.

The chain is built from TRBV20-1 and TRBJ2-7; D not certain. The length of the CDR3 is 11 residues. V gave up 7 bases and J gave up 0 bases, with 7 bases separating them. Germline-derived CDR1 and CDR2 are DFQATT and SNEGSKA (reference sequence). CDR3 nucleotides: TGCAGTGGAGAAACCTCCTACGAGCAGTACTTC. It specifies CSGETSYEQYF.

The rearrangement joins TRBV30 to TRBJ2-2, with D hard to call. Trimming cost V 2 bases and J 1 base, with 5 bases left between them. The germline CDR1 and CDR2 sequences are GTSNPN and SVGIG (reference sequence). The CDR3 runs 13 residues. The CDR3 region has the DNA TGTGCCTGGAGTCGACAGAACACCGGGGAGCTGTTTTTT. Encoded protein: CAWSRQNTGELFF.

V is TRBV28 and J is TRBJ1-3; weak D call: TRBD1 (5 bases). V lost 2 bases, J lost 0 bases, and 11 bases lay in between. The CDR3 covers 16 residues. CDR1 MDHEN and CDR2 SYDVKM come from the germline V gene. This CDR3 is CASSLLDTSSGNTIYF. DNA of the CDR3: TGTGCCAGCAGTTTACTGGACACTTCCTCTGGAAACACCATATATTTT. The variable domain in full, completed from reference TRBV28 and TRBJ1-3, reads DVKVTQSSRYLVKRTGEKVFLECVQDMDHENMFWYRQDPGLGLRLIYFSYDVKMKEKGDIPEGYSVSREKKERFSLILESASTNQTSMYLCASSLLDTSSGNTIYFGEGSWLTVV.

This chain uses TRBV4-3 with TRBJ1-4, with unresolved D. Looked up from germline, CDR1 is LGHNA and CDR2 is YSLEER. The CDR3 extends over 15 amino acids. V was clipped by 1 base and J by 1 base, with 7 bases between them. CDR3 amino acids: CASSQGWGTNEKLFF. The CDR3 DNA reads TGCGCCAGCAGCCAAGGATGGGGAACTAATGAAAAACTGTTTTTT.

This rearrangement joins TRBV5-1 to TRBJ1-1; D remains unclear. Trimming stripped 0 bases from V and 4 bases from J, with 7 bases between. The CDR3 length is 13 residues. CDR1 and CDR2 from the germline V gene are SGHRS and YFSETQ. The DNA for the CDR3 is TGCGCCAGCAGCTTGGTCCTCGGCACTGAAGCTTTCTTT. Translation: CASSLVLGTEAFF. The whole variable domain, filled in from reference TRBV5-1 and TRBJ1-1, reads KAGVTQTPRYLIKTRGQQVTLSCSPISGHRSVSWYQQTPGQGLQFLFEYFSETQRNKGNFPGRFSGRQFSNSRSEMNVSTLELGDSALYLCASSLVLGTEAFFGQGTRLTVV.

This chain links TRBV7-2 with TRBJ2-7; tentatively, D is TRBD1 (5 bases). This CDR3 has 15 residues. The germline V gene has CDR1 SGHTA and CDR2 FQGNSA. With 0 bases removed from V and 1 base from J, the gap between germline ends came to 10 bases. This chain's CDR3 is CASSLAGRGSYEQYF. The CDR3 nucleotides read TGTGCCAGCAGCTTAGCGGGAAGGGGATCCTACGAGCAGTACTTC.

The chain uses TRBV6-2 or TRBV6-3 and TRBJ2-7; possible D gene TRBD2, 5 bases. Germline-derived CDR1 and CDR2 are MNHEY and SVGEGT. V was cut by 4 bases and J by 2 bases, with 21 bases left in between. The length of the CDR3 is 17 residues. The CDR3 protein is CASSSPFGVATTYEQYF. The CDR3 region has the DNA TGTGCCAGCAGTTCTCCCTTTGGGGTAGCGACAACCTACGAGCAGTACTTC.

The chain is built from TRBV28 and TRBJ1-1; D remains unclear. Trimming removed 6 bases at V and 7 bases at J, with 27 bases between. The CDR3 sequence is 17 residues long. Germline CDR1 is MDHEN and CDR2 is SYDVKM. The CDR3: CASSKLVASGFKGEAFF. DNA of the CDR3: TGTGCCAGCAGCAAACTTGTGGCCTCTGGCTTTAAAGGTGAAGCTTTCTTT. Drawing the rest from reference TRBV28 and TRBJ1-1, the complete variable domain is DVKVTQSSRYLVKRTGEKVFLECVQDMDHENMFWYRQDPGLGLRLIYFSYDVKMKEKGDIPEGYSVSREKKERFSLILESASTNQTSMYLCASSKLVASGFKGEAFFGQGTRLTVV.

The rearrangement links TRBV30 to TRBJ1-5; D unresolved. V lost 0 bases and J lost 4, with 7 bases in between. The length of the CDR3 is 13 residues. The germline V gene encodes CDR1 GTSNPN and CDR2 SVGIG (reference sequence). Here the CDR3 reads CAWSVSGNQPQHF. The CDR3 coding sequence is TGTGCCTGGAGTGTAAGCGGAAATCAGCCCCAGCATTTT. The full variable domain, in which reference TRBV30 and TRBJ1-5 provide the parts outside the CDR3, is SQTIHQWPATLVQPVGSPLSLECTVEGTSNPNLYWYRQAAGRGLQLLFYSVGIGQISSEVPQNLSASRPQDRQFILSSKKLLLSDSGFYLCAWSVSGNQPQHFGDGTRLSIL.

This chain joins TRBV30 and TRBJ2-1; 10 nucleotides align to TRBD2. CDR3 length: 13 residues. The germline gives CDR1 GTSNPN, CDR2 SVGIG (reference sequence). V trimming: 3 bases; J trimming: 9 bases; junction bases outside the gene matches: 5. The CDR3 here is CAWRLAGAGEQFF. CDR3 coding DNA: TGTGCCTGGAGGCTAGCGGGAGCAGGTGAGCAGTTCTTC.

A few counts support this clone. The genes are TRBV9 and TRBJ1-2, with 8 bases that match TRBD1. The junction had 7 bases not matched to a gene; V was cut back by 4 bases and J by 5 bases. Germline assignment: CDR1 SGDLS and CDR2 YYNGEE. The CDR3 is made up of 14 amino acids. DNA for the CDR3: TGTGCCAGCAGCCCCTCGACAGGGGATTATGGCTACACCTTC. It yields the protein CASSPSTGDYGYTF.

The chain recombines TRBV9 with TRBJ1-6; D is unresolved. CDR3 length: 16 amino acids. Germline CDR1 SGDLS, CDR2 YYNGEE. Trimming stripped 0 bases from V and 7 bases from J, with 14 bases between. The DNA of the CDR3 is TGTGCCAGCAGCGTAGATTTTAGGACTTCAAATTCACCCCTCCACTTT. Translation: CASSVDFRTSNSPLHF.

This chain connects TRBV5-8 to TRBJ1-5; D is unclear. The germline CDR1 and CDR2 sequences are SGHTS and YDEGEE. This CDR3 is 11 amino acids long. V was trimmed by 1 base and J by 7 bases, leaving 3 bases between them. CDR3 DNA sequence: TGTGCCAGCAGCTTGCTGCAGCCCCAGCATTTT. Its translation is CASSLLQPQHF.

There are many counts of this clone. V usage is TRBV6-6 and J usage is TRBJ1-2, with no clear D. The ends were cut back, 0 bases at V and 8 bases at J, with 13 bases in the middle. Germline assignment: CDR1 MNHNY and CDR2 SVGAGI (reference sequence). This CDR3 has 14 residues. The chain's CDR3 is CASSYSDPAEGYTF. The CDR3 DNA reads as TGTGCCAGCAGTTACTCTGACCCGGCGGAGGGCTACACCTTC.

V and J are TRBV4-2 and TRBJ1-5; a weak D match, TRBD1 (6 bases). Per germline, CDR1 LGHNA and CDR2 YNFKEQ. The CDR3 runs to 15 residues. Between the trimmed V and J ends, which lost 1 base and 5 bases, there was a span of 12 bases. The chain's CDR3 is CASSQAGAFDQPQHF. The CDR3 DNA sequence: TGTGCCAGCAGCCAAGCGGGGGCATTCGATCAGCCCCAGCATTTT.

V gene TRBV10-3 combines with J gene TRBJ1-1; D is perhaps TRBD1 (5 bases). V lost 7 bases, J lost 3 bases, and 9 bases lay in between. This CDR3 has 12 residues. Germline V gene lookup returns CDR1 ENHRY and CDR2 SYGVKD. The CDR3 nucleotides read TGTGCCATCAATCAGGGAGACACTGAAGCTTTCTTT. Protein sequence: CAINQGDTEAFF.

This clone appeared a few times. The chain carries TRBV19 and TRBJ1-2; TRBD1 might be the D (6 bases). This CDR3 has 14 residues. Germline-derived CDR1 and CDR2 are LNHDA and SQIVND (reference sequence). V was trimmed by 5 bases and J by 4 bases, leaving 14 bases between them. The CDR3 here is CASSSSGGSYGYTF. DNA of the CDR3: TGTGCCAGTAGTTCCTCGGGGGGCAGCTATGGCTACACCTTC.

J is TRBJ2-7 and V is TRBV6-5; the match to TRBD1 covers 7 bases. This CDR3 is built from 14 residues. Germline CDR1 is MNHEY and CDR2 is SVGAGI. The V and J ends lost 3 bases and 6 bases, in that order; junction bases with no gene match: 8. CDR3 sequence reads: CASSYLDRAGEQYF. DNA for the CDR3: TGTGCCAGCAGTTATCTCGACAGGGCGGGCGAGCAGTACTTC.

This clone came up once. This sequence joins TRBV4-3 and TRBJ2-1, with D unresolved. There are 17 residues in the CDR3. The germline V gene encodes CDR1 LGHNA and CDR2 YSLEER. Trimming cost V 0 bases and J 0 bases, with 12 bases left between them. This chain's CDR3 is CASSQDGQPSSYNEQFF. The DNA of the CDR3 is TGCGCCAGCAGCCAAGATGGGCAGCCGAGCTCCTACAATGAGCAGTTCTTC.

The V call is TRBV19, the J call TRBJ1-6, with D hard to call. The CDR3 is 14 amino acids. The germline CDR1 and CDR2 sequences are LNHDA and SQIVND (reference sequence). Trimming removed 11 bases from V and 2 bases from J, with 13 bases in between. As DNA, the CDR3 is TGTGCCGCCACTGGAGGGACCTATAATTCACCCCTCCACTTT. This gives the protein CAATGGTYNSPLHF.

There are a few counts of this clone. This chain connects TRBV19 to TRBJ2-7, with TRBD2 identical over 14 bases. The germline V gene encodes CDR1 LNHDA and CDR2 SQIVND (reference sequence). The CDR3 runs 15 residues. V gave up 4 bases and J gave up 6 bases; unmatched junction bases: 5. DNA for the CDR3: TGTGCCAGTAGTACGGGACTAGCGGGAGCGGGCGAGCAGTACTTC. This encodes CASSTGLAGAGEQYF. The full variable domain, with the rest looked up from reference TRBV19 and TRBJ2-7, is DGGITQSPKYLFRKEGQNVTLSCEQNLNHDAMYWYRQDPGQGLRLIYYSQIVNDFQKGDIAEGYSVSREKKESFPLTVTSAQKNPTAFYLCASSTGLAGAGEQYFGPGTRLTVT.

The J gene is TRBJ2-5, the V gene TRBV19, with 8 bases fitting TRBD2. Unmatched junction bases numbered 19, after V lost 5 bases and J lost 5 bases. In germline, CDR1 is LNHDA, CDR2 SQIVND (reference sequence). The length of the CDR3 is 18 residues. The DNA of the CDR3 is TGTGCCAGTAGTGGCGGGGGTAGCGGGACCCTAGGGGGGGAGACCCAGTACTTC. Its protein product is CASSGGGSGTLGGETQYF. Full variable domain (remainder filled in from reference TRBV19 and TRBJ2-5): DGGITQSPKYLFRKEGQNVTLSCEQNLNHDAMYWYRQDPGQGLRLIYYSQIVNDFQKGDIAEGYSVSREKKESFPLTVTSAQKNPTAFYLCASSGGGSGTLGGETQYFGPGTRLLVL.

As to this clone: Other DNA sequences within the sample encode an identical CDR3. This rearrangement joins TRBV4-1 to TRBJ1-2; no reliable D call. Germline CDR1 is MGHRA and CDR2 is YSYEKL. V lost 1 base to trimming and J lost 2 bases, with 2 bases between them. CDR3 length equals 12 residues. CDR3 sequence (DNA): TGCGCCAGCAGCCAAGCCAACTATGGCTACACCTTC. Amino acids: CASSQANYGYTF.

The CDR3 sequence: CAISEPVVDRGQETQYF. The CDR3 nucleotides read TGTGCCATCAGTGAACCTGTCGTGGACAGGGGCCAAGAGACCCAGTACTTC. The chain recombines TRBV10-3 with TRBJ2-5; TRBD1 matches 9 bases. V shed 3 bases, J shed 1 base, and the junction held 9 bases outside the gene matches. Germline assignment: CDR1 ENHRY and CDR2 SYGVKD. The CDR3 runs 17 residues.

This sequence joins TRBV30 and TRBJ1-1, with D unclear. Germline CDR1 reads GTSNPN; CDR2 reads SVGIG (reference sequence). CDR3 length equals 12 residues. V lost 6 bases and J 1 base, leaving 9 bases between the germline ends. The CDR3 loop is CACTTGNTEAFF. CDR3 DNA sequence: TGTGCCTGTACTACCGGGAACACTGAAGCTTTCTTT.

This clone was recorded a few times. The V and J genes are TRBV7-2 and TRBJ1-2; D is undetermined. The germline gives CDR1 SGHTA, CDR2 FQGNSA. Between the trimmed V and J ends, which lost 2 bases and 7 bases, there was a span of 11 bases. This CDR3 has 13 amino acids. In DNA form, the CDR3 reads TGTGCCAGCAGCTTAATAGGGCCTCGTGGCTACACCTTC. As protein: CASSLIGPRGYTF.